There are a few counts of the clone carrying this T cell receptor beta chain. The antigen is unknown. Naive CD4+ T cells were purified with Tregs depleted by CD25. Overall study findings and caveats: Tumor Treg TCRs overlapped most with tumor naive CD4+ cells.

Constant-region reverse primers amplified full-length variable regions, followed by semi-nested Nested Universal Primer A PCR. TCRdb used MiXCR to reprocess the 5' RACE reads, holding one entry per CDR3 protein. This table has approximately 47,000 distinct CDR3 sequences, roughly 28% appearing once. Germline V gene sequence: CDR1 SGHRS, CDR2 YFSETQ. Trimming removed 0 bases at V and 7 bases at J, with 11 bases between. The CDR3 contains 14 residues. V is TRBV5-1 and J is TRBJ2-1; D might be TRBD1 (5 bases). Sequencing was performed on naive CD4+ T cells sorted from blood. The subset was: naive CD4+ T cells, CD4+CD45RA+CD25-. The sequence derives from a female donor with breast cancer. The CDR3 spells CASSLGPGSNEQFF. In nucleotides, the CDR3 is TGCGCCAGCAGCTTGGGGCCAGGGTCAAATGAGCAGTTCTTC.